This T cell receptor beta chain was recovered during a study of regulatory T cells in long-lasting Graves disease. HTBI primers from iRepertoire and Arm-PCR of CDR3 regions yielded the TCR beta libraries. TCRdb re-analysed the multiplex PCR reads in MiXCR, keeping a single row per CDR3 protein. Of around 500,000 distinct CDR3 sequences in the sample, around 21% were seen once. The CDR3 length is 14 residues. Deletions cut 4 bases from V and 5 bases from J, with 15 bases between. Germline V CDR1 and CDR2: SEHNR, FQNEAQ (reference sequence). Specified time point: persistent/refractory GD, antithyroid drugs over 5 years with positive TRAb. PBMCs provided the RNA from which the TCR library was made.

The sample consisted of peripheral blood mononuclear cells (PBMCs), taken when the disease was refractory, from a patient treated with antithyroid drugs. This sequence joins TRBV7-9 and TRBJ2-7, with D uncertain. The receptor comes from a female donor with Graves disease. The CDR3 bases are TGTGCCAGCAGCTGGACGACCCCCGACCACGAGCAGTACTTC. Translation gives CASSWTTPDHEQYF.